The T cell receptor beta chain described here comes from a study of beta chain features in type 1 diabetes. cDNA synthesis used the whole RNA isolate, giving expressed TCRB sequences. Some clones are missing from TCRdb's copy, which holds only in-frame ones; the method was immunoSEQ multiplex PCR. The table records about 360,000 clones, 10% to 15% of them present only once. The CDR3 covers 13 residues. Germline lookup yields CDR1 LNHDA and CDR2 SQIVND (reference sequence). The V and J ends lost 5 bases and 11 bases, in that order; junction bases with no gene match: 8. Study observations and caveats: Type 1 diabetes patients had TCRB CDR3s that were shorter (moderately but significantly so) in all four CD4+ subsets.

To note about this clone: Its antigen is not known.

The sequence came from a woman aged 18-29 years with type 1 diabetes. The chain joins TRBV19 to TRBJ1-1; 10 nucleotides line up with TRBD1. Input material: naive CD4+ T cells from blood. CDR3 sequence: CASSLTGTGVAFF. The DNA of the CDR3 is TGTGCCAGTAGTCTCACCGGGACAGGGGTGGCTTTCTTT.